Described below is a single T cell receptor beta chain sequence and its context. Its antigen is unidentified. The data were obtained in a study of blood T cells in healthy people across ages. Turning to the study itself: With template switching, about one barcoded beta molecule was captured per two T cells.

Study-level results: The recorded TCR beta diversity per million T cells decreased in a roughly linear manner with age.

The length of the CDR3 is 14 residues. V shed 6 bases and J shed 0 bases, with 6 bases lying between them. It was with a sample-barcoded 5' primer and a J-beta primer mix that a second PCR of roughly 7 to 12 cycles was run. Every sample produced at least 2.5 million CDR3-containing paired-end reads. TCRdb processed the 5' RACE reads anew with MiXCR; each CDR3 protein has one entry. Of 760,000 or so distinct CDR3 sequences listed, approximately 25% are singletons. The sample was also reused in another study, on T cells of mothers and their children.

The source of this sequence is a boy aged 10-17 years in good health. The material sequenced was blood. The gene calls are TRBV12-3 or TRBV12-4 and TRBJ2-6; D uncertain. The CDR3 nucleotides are TGTGCCAGCAGCGTTCTCTCTGGGGCCAACGTCCTGACTTTC. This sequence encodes CASSVLSGANVLTF.